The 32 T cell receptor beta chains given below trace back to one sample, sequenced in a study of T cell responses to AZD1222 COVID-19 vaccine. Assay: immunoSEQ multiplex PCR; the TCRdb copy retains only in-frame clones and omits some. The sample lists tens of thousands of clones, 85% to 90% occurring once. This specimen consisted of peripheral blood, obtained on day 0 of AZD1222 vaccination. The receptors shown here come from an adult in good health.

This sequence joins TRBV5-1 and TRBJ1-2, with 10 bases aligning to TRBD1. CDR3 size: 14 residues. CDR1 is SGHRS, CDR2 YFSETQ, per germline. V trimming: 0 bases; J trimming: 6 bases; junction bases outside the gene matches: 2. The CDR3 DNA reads TGCGCCAGCAGCTTGGACGGGACAGGGGATGGCTACACCTTC. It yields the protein CASSLDGTGDGYTF.

The CDR3 reads CASSHQGSGANVLTF. The CDR3 DNA reads TGTGCCAGCAGCCATCAGGGCTCTGGGGCCAACGTCCTGACTTTC. This chain connects TRBV5-4 to TRBJ2-6, with D perhaps matching TRBD1 (5 bases). Germline V gene sequence: CDR1 SGHNT, CDR2 YYREEE (reference sequence). This CDR3 region has 15 residues. Trimming removed 4 bases from V and 0 bases from J, with 8 bases in between. Full variable domain (rest looked up from reference TRBV5-4 and TRBJ2-6): ETGVTQSPTHLIKTRGQQVTLRCSSQSGHNTVSWYQQALGQGPQFIFQYYREEENGRGNFPPRFSGLQFPNYSSELNVNALELDDSALYLCASSHQGSGANVLTFGAGSRLTVL.

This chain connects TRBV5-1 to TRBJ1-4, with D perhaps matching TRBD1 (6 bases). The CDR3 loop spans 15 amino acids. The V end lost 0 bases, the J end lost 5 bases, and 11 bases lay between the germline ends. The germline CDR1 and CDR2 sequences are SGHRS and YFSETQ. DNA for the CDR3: TGCGCCAGCAGCTTGGCCACAGGGAAAAATGAAAAACTGTTTTTT. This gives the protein CASSLATGKNEKLFF.

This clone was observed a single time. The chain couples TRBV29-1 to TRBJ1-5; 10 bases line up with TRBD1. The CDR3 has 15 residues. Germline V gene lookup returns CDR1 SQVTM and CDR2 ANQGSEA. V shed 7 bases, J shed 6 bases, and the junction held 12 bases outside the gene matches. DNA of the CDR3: TGCAGCGCCGTTGGGGGGACAGGGGAAGGTCAGCCCCAGCATTTT. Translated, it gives CSAVGGTGEGQPQHF.

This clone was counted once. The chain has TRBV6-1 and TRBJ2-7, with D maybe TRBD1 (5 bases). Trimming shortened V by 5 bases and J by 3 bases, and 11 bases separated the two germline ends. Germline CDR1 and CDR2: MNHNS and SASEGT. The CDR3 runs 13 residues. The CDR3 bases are TGTGCCAGCAGTTATGACAGATACTACGAGCAGTACTTC. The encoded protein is CASSYDRYYEQYF.

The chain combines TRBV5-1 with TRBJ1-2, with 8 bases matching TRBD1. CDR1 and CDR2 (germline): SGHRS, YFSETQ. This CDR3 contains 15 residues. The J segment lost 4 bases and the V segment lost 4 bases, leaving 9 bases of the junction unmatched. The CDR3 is CASSLDGQGAYGYTF. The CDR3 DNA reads TGCGCCAGCAGCCTAGATGGACAGGGAGCCTATGGCTACACCTTC.

The CDR3: CASSTHNFRQGEYQPQHF. In nucleotides, the CDR3 is TGTGCCAGTAGTACCCACAATTTTAGACAGGGGGAATATCAGCCCCAGCATTTT. V usage is TRBV19 and J usage is TRBJ1-5, with 9 bases identical to TRBD1. This CDR3 is built from 18 residues. With 4 bases clipped from V and 5 bases from J, the junction kept 15 bases outside the gene matches. Germline loops: CDR1 LNHDA, CDR2 SQIVND (reference sequence).

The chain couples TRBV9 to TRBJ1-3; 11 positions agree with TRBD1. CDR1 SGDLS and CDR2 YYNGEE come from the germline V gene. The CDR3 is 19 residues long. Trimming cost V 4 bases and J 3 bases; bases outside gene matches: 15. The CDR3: CASSPIMGGQGASGNTIYF. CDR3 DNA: TGTGCCAGCAGCCCGATAATGGGTGGACAGGGGGCGAGTGGAAACACCATATATTTT.

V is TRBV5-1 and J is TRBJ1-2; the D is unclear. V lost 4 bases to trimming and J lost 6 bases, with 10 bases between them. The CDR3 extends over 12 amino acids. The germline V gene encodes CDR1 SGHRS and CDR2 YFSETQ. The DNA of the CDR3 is TGCGCCAGCAGCCCCTCGGGGAATGGCTACACCTTC. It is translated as CASSPSGNGYTF.

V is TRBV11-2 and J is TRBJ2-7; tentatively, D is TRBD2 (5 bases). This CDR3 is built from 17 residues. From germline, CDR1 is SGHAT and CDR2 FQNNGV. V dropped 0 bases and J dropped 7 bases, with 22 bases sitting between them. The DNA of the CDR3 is TGTGCCAGCAGCTTAGATAACCGGGGAATCAATGGTAAAGAGCAGTACTTC. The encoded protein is CASSLDNRGINGKEQYF.

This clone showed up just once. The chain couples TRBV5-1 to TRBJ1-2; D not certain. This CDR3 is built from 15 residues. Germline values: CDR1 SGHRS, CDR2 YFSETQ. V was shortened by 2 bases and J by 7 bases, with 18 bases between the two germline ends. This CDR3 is CASSFAGGSLVGYTF. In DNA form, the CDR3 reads TGCGCCAGCAGCTTCGCAGGCGGGTCGCTCGTTGGCTACACCTTC.

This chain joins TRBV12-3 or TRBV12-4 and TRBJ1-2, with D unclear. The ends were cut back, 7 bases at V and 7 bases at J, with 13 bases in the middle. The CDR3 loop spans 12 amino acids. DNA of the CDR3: TGTGCCAGCACCGCGGGGTTAAGTGGCTACACCTTC. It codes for CASTAGLSGYTF.

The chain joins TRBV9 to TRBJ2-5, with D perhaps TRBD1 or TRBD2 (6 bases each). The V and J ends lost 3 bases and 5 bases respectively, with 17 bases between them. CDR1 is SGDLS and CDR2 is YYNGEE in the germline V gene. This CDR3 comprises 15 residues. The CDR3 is CASSGFGGPPETQYF. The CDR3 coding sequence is TGTGCCAGCAGCGGGTTCGGGGGCCCGCCCGAGACCCAGTACTTC. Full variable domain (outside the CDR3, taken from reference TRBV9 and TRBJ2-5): DSGVTQTPKHLITATGQRVTLRCSPRSGDLSVYWYQQSLDQGLQFLIQYYNGEERAKGNILERFSAQQFPDLHSELNLSSLELGDSALYFCASSGFGGPPETQYFGPGTRLLVL.

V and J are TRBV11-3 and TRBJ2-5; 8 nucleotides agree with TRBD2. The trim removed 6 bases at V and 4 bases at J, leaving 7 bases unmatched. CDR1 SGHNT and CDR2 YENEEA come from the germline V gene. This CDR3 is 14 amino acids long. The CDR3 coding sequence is TGTGCCAGCAGTCTGGGCGGGGGGTCAGAGACCCAGTACTTC. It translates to CASSLGGGSETQYF.

Written as DNA, the CDR3 is TGTGCCAGCAGTCGTAACTACGAGCAGTACTTC. Amino acid sequence: CASSRNYEQYF. V usage is TRBV7-9 and J usage is TRBJ2-7, with unresolved D. CDR1 and CDR2 from the germline V gene are SEHNR and FQNEAQ (reference sequence). The germline V and J ends were trimmed by 6 bases and 3 bases, with 6 bases remaining between them. The CDR3 runs to 11 residues.

Here the CDR3 reads CASSTTGVNYGYTF. For the CDR3, the DNA is TGTGCCAGTAGTACAACAGGGGTCAACTATGGCTACACCTTC. The chain combines TRBV19 with TRBJ1-2; 7 bases fit TRBD1. Germline V lookup: CDR1 LNHDA, CDR2 SQIVND (reference sequence). CDR3 length equals 14 residues. The V and J ends lost 4 bases and 2 bases, in that order; junction bases with no gene match: 4.

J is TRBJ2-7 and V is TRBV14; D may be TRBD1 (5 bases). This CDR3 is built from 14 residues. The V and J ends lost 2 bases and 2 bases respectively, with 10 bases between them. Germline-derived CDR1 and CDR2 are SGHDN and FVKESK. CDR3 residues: CASSQRAGPYEQYF. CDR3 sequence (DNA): TGTGCCAGCAGCCAAAGGGCAGGGCCCTACGAGCAGTACTTC.

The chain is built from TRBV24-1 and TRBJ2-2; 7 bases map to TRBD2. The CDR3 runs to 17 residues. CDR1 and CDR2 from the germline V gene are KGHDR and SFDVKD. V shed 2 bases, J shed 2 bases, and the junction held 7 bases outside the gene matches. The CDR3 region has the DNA TGTGCCACCAGTGATTGGCCTAGCGGCCAAAACACCGGGGAGCTGTTTTTT. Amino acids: CATSDWPSGQNTGELFF.

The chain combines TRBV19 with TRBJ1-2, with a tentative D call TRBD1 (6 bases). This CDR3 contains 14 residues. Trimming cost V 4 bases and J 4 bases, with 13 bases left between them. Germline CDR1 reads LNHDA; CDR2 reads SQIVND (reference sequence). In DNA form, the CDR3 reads TGTGCCAGTAGTACGAGAACAGGGAGCTATGGCTACACCTTC. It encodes CASSTRTGSYGYTF.

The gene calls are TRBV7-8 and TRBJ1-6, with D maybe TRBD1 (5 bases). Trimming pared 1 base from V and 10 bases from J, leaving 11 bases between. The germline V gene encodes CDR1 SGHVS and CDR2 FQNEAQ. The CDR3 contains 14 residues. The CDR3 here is CASSLEAGHSPLHF. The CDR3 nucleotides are TGTGCCAGCAGCTTAGAGGCAGGGCACTCACCCCTCCACTTT.

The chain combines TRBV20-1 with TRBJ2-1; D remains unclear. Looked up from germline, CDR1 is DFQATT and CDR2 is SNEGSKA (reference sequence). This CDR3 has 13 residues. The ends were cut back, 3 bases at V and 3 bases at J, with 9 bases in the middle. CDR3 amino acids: CSASARGYNEQFF. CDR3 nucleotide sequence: TGCAGTGCTAGTGCACGAGGCTACAATGAGCAGTTCTTC.

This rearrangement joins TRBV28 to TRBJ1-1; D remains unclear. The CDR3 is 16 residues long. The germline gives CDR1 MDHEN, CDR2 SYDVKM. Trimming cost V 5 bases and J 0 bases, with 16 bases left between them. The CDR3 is CASSAAGGLLNTEAFF. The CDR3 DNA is TGTGCCAGCAGTGCCGCGGGAGGGCTCCTGAACACTGAAGCTTTCTTT.

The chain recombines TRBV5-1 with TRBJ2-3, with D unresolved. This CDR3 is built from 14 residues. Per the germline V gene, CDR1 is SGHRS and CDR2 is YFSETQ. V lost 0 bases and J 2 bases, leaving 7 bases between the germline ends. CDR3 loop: CASSLGDSTDTQYF. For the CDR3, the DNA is TGCGCCAGCAGCTTGGGAGACTCCACAGATACGCAGTATTTT.

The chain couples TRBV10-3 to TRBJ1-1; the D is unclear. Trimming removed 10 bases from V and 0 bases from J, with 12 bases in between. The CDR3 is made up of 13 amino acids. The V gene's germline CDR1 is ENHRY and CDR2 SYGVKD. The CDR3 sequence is CATAFGMNTEAFF. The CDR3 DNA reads TGTGCCACCGCCTTTGGGATGAACACTGAAGCTTTCTTT.

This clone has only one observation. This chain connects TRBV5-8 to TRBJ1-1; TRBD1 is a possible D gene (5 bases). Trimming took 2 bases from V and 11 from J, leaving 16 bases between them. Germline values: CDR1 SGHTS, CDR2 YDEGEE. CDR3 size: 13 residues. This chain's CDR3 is CASSFRDPRPAFF. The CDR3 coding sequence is TGTGCCAGCAGCTTCCGGGACCCAAGGCCCGCTTTCTTT.

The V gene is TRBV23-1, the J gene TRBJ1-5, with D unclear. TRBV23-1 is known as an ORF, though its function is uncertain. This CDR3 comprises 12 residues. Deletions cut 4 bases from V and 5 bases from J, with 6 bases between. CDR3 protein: CASSLFHQPQHF. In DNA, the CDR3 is TGCGCCAGCAGTCTCTTCCATCAGCCCCAGCATTTT.

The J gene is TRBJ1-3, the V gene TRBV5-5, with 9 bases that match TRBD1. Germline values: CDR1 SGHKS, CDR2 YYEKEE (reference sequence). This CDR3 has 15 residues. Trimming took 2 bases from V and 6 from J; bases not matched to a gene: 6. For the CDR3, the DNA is TGTGCCAGCAGCTTTCGGGGACAGGGTGAAAACACCATATATTTT. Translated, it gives CASSFRGQGENTIYF.

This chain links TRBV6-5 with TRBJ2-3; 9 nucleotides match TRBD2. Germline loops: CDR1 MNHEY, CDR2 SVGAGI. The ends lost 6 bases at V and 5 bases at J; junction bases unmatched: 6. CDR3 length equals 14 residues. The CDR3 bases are TGTGCCAGCAGCCGCGGGGGGGCCCAAGATACGCAGTATTTT. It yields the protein CASSRGGAQDTQYF.

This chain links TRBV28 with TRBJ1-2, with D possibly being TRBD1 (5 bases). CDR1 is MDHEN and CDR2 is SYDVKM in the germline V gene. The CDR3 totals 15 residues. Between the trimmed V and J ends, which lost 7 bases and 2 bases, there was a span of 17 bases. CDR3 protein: CASTLGGILNYGYTF. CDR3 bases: TGTGCCAGCACCTTGGGGGGGATTTTAAACTATGGCTACACCTTC.

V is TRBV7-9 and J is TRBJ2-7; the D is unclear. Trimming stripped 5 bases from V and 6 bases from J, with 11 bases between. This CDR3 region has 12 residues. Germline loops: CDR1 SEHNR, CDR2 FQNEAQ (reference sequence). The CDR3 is CASSHPEAEQYF. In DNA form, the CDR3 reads TGTGCCAGCAGCCACCCCGAGGCCGAGCAGTACTTC.

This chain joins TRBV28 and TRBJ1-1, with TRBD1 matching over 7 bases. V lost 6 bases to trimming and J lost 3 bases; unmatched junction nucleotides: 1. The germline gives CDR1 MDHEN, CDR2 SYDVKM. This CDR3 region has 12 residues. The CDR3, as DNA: TGTGCCAGCAGCAGGGGGTACACTGAAGCTTTCTTT. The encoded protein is CASSRGYTEAFF.

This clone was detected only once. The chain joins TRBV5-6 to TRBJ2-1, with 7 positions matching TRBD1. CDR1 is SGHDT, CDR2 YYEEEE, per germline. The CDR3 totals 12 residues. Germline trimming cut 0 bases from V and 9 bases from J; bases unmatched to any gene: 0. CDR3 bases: TGTGCCAGCAGCTTGGCAGGGGGTGAGCAGTTCTTC. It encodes CASSLAGGEQFF. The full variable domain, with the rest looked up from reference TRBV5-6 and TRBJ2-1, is DAGVTQSPTHLIKTRGQQVTLRCSPKSGHDTVSWYQQALGQGPQFIFQYYEEEERQRGNFPDRFSGHQFPNYSSELNVNALLLGDSALYLCASSLAGGEQFFGPGTRLTVL.